Presented here are 18 T cell receptor beta chains from one specimen sequenced in a study of T cell responses to AZD1222 COVID-19 vaccine listed by TCRdb under 2021. The time point label, as the study defines it: about 28 days (+/-7) after the second vaccine dose. The library was built by means of the immunoSEQ multiplex PCR assay. The clones in this table, taken by TCRdb from immuneACCESS, are in-frame only. Not every clone is retained; where verified, under half of the shortfall comes from an unresolved V gene, and the cause of the rest is unknown. Present in this sample are 120,000 or so clones, roughly nine tenths of which were seen just once. The ten largest clones represent less than 3.5% of the sample. Specimen: peripheral blood, collected 28 days after the second AZD1222 dose. These receptors originate from an adult who received the AZD1222 COVID-19 vaccine.

The V call is TRBV5-1, the J call TRBJ1-2; D gene ambiguous. Per the germline V gene, CDR1 is SGHRS and CDR2 is YFSETQ. V was pared by 4 bases and J by 8 bases, with 15 bases between. The CDR3 contains 13 residues. CDR3 coding DNA: TGCGCCAGCAGCCTGGACCCAGGTGGCGGCTACACCTTC. Translating gives CASSLDPGGGYTF.

J is TRBJ1-1 and V is TRBV10-3; 8 bases are shared with TRBD1. The CDR3 consists of 14 residues. The ends lost 7 bases at V and 3 bases at J; junction bases unmatched: 7. CDR1 is ENHRY, CDR2 SYGVKD, per germline. CDR3 sequence: CAITRDRQDTEAFF. The CDR3 DNA is TGTGCCATCACTCGGGACAGGCAAGACACTGAAGCTTTCTTT.

CDR3 protein: CASSMEGYTGYTF. CDR3 coding DNA: TGTGCCAGTAGTATGGAGGGATACACTGGCTACACCTTC. This chain links TRBV19 with TRBJ1-2; D is ambiguous. This CDR3 region has 13 residues. Between the trimmed V and J ends, which lost 3 bases and 7 bases, there was a span of 12 bases. Germline V gene data show CDR1 as LNHDA and CDR2 as SQIVND (reference sequence).

The gene calls are TRBV7-2 and TRBJ2-2, with TRBD1 matching over 9 bases. The V gene end was trimmed by 10 bases and the J gene end by 3 bases; junction bases not matched to a gene: 6. Germline values: CDR1 SGHTA, CDR2 FQGNSA. The CDR3 is made up of 14 amino acids. CDR3 protein: CATRGQGHTGELFF. The CDR3 bases are TGTGCCACGCGGGGACAGGGACACACCGGGGAGCTGTTTTTT.

This clone showed up just a few times. This chain links TRBV29-1 with TRBJ1-5; 8 positions match TRBD1. CDR1 SQVTM and CDR2 ANQGSEA come from the germline V gene. CDR3 length: 15 residues. V was pared by 6 bases and J by 2 bases, with 9 bases of the junction left unmatched. The CDR3, as DNA: TGCAGCGTCAAAGCCGGGACAGGACGCAATCAGCCCCAGCATTTT. Encoded protein: CSVKAGTGRNQPQHF.

V and J are TRBV2 and TRBJ1-2; 7 bases match TRBD1. V dropped 10 bases and J dropped 3; count of bases not matched to a gene: 8. CDR1 is SNHLY and CDR2 is FYNNEI in the germline V gene. CDR3 length: 13 residues. The CDR3 protein is CATSGGGDYGYTF. The CDR3 bases are TGTGCCACCTCCGGAGGGGGCGACTATGGCTACACCTTC.

The gene calls are TRBV28 and TRBJ1-1; TRBD1 might be the D (5 bases). The CDR3 runs 14 residues. Trimming took off 6 bases at V and 6 bases at J, with 17 bases between the two ends. Germline loops: CDR1 MDHEN, CDR2 SYDVKM. The CDR3 spells CASRAGRLVAEAFF. CDR3 coding DNA: TGTGCCAGCAGAGCGGGACGTTTAGTCGCTGAAGCTTTCTTT.

The J gene is TRBJ1-2, the V gene TRBV2; D might be TRBD1 (6 bases). V lost 3 bases, J lost 4 bases, and 9 bases lay in between. Germline V lookup: CDR1 SNHLY, CDR2 FYNNEI. The CDR3 spans 13 residues. CDR3 in amino acids: CASSEDRLYGYTF. The CDR3 DNA follows: TGTGCCAGCAGTGAGGACAGACTCTATGGCTACACCTTC. Full variable domain (missing parts from reference TRBV2 and TRBJ1-2): EPEVTQTPSHQVTQMGQEVILRCVPISNHLYFYWYRQILGQKVEFLVSFYNNEISEKSEIFDDQFSVERPDGSNFTLKIRSTKLEDSAMYFCASSEDRLYGYTFGSGTRLTVV.

The chain carries TRBV6-2 or TRBV6-3 and TRBJ2-2, with 10 bases fitting TRBD2. V was pared by 0 bases and J by 3 bases, with 4 bases of the junction left unmatched. The length of the CDR3 is 17 residues. Germline CDR1 and CDR2: MNHEY and SVGEGT. CDR3 residues: CASSYSSGGADTGELFF. The CDR3 DNA sequence: TGTGCCAGCAGTTACTCGAGCGGGGGGGCCGACACCGGGGAGCTGTTTTTT.

The rearrangement links TRBV2 to TRBJ1-1; D remains unclear. The germline V and J ends were trimmed by 1 base and 5 bases, with 14 bases remaining between them. Germline CDR1 reads SNHLY; CDR2 reads FYNNEI. The CDR3 extends over 15 amino acids. For the CDR3, the DNA is TGTGCCAGCAGTGAAGAGGCAGGTCTCAGGACTGAAGCTTTCTTT. It yields the protein CASSEEAGLRTEAFF.

Here the CDR3 reads CASSSDSGGYEQYF. The CDR3 DNA sequence: TGTGCCAGCAGCTCGGATAGCGGGGGGTACGAGCAGTACTTC. The chain links TRBV7-2 to TRBJ2-7; 10 bases fit TRBD2. CDR3 length: 14 amino acids. The germline CDR1 and CDR2 sequences are SGHTA and FQGNSA. Unmatched junction bases numbered 4, after V lost 4 bases and J lost 4 bases.

The CDR3 nucleotides read TGTGCCAGCAGCGTAGCCCAACTAGCGGGGGGTGCAGATACGCAGTATTTT. Translated, it gives CASSVAQLAGGADTQYF. The rearrangement uses TRBV9 and TRBJ2-3; 12 bases agree with TRBD2. The V gene's germline CDR1 is SGDLS and CDR2 YYNGEE. The ends lost 0 bases at V and 4 bases at J; junction bases unmatched: 6. The CDR3 has 17 amino acids.

V gene TRBV6-4 combines with J gene TRBJ1-1; D is uncertain. V was cut by 3 bases and J by 1 base, with 6 bases left in between. The CDR3 is 13 residues long. From germline, CDR1 is MRHNA and CDR2 SNTAGT. The CDR3 DNA follows: TGTGCCAGCAGTGAAGCATCGAACACTGAAGCTTTCTTT. Translated, it gives CASSEASNTEAFF.

The chain combines TRBV2 with TRBJ2-7; 8 bases map to TRBD1. CDR1 SNHLY and CDR2 FYNNEI come from the germline V gene. The CDR3 loop spans 14 amino acids. V was clipped by 4 bases and J by 5 bases; unmatched bases: 7. The chain's CDR3 is CASSGGAGGHEQYF. CDR3 bases: TGTGCCAGCAGTGGTGGGGCAGGGGGCCACGAGCAGTACTTC.

The rearrangement uses TRBV18 and TRBJ1-6; a possible D gene is TRBD1 (6 bases). Germline loops: CDR1 KGHSH, CDR2 LQKENI. The CDR3 runs to 14 residues. Trimming removed 1 base from V and 7 bases from J, with 8 bases in between. This chain's CDR3 is CASSPQGGNSPLHF. CDR3 DNA: TGTGCCAGCTCACCACAAGGGGGAAATTCACCCCTCCACTTT.

This clone was observed a single time. The rearrangement joins TRBV15 to TRBJ1-5; a possible D gene is TRBD1 (5 bases). Germline V gives CDR1 LNHNV, CDR2 YYDKDF (reference sequence). The CDR3 is 16 residues long. V was trimmed by 0 bases and J by 5 bases, leaving 14 bases between them. The CDR3 DNA sequence: TGTGCCACCAGCAGAGATCGGAGGGGACCGGATCAGCCCCAGCATTTT. Translating it yields CATSRDRRGPDQPQHF. Filled out from reference TRBV15 and TRBJ1-5, the complete variable domain reads DAMVIQNPRYQVTQFGKPVTLSCSQTLNHNVMYWYQQKSSQAPKLLFHYYDKDFNNEADTPDNFQSRRPNTSFCFLDIRSPGLGDTAMYLCATSRDRRGPDQPQHFGDGTRLSIL.

This clone turned up a few times. The genes are TRBV6-5 and TRBJ2-7; D is perhaps TRBD1 (6 bases). Germline lookup yields CDR1 MNHEY and CDR2 SVGAGI. The CDR3 consists of 15 residues. V lost 6 bases and J lost 3, with 18 bases in between. CDR3 nucleotide sequence: TGTGCCAGCAGCCCCGGGTGGGACATCAACTACGAGCAGTACTTC. It encodes CASSPGWDINYEQYF.

The genes are TRBV6-5 and TRBJ1-2; no clear D gene. Trimming pared 2 bases from V and 2 bases from J, leaving 9 bases between. The CDR3 has 14 amino acids. The V gene's germline CDR1 is MNHEY and CDR2 SVGAGI. This chain's CDR3 is CASSYTGRNYGYTF. The CDR3 DNA is TGTGCCAGCAGTTACACTGGACGGAACTATGGCTACACCTTC.